This T cell receptor beta chain was identified in a study of control samples from healthy donors and cancer patients. Data came from immunoSEQ multiplex PCR; TCRdb stores just in-frame clones and leaves some out. This table holds 120,000 or so clones, around 93% found once. CDR3 length: 16 residues. V gave up 6 bases and J gave up 0 bases, with 12 bases separating them. Germline CDR1 is SEHNR and CDR2 is FQNEAQ (reference sequence). The sample taken for sequencing was blood. This chain connects TRBV7-9 to TRBJ2-6; either TRBD1 or TRBD2 may supply D (5 bases each). The sequence derives from a man between 18 and 29 years old in good health. Written as DNA, the CDR3 is TGTGCCAGCAGGGCCGGGGCCCACTCTGGGGCCAACGTCCTGACTTTC. The encoded protein is CASRAGAHSGANVLTF.